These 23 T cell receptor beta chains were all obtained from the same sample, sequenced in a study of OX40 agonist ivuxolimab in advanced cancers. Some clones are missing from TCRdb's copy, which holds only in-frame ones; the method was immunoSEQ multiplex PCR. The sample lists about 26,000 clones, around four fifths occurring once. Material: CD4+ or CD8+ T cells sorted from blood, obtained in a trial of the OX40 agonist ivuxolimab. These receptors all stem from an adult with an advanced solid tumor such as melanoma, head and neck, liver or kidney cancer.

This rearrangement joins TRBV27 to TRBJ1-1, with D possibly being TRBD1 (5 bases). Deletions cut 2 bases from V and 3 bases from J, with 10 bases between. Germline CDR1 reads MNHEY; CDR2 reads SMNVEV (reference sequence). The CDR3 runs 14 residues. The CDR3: CASSLTTAYTEAFF. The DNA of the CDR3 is TGTGCCAGCAGTTTAACGACAGCCTACACTGAAGCTTTCTTT.

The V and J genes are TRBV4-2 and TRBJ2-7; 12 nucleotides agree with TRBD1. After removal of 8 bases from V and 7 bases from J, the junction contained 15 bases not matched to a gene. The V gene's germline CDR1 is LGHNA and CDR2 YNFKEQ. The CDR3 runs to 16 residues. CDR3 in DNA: TGTGCCAGCTCATACCGGGCGGGACAGGGGGCTGGGGAGCAGTACTTC. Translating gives CASSYRAGQGAGEQYF.

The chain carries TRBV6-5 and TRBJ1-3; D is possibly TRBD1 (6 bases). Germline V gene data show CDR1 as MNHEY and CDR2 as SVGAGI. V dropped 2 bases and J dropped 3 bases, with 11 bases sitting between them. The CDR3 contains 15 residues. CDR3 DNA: TGTGCCAGCAGTTACGATACAGGGTTTGGAAACACCATATATTTT. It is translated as CASSYDTGFGNTIYF.

The CDR3 DNA follows: TGTGCCAGCAGTTTATCTTCGGCCCTCTCTGGCTACACCTTC. Amino acid sequence: CASSLSSALSGYTF. This chain connects TRBV27 to TRBJ1-2; D is undetermined. The germline gives CDR1 MNHEY, CDR2 SMNVEV (reference sequence). The V end was cut by 0 bases, the J end by 7 bases, with 12 bases between. This CDR3 is 14 amino acids long.

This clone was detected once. This chain's CDR3 is CASSYGRINYGYTF. As DNA, the CDR3 is TGTGCCAGCAGTTACGGCAGAATTAACTATGGCTACACCTTC. The chain employs TRBV6-5 and TRBJ1-2; D gene uncertain. The CDR3 length is 14 residues. The V end was cut by 2 bases, the J end by 1 base, with 8 bases between. Germline CDR1 and CDR2: MNHEY and SVGAGI.

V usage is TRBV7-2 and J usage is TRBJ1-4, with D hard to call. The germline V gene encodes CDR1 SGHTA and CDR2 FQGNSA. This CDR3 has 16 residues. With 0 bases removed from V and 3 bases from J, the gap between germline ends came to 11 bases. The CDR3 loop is CASSLAGTAPNEKLFF. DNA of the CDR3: TGTGCCAGCAGCTTAGCAGGAACAGCCCCTAATGAAAAACTGTTTTTT. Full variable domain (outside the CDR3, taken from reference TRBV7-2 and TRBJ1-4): GAGVSQSPSNKVTEKGKDVELRCDPISGHTALYWYRQSLGQGLEFLIYFQGNSAPDKSGLPSDRFSAERTGGSVSTLTIQRTQQEDSAVYLCASSLAGTAPNEKLFFGSGTQLSVL.

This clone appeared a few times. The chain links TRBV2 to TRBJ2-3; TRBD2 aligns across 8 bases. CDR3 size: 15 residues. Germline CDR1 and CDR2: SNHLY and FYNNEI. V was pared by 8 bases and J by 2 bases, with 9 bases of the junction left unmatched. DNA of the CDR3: TGTGCCAGCCGGCCCAAAGCGGGGGACACAGATACGCAGTATTTT. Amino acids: CASRPKAGDTDTQYF.

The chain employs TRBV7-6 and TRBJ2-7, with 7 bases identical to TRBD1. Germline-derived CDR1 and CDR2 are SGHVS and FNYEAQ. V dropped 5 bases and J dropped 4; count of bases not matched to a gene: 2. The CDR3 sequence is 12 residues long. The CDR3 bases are TGTGCCAGCAGCCAGGGGGTATACGAGCAGTACTTC. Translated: CASSQGVYEQYF.

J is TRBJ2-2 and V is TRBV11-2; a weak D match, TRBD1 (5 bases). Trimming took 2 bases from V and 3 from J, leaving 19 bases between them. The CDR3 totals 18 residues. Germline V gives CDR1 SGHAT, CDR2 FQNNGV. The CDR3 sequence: CASSLKDPTQVYTGELFF. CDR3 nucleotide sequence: TGTGCCAGCAGCTTAAAGGACCCCACACAGGTGTACACCGGGGAGCTGTTTTTT.

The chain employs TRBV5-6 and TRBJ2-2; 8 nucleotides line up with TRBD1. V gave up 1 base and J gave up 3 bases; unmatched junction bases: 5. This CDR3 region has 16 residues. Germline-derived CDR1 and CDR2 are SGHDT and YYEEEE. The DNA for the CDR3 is TGTGCCAGCAGCTTGACAGGGGGTAAACACACCGGGGAGCTGTTTTTT. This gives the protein CASSLTGGKHTGELFF.

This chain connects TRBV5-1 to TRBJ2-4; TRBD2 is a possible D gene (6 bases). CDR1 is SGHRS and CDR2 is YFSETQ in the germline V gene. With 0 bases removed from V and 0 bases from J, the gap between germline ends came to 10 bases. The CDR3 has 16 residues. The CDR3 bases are TGCGCCAGCAGCTTGGGATGGGACTCAGCCAAAAACATTCAGTACTTC. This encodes CASSLGWDSAKNIQYF.

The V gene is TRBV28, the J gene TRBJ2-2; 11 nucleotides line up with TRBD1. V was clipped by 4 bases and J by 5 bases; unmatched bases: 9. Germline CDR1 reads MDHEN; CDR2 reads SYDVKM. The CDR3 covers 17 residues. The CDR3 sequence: CASSYLSDRGLTGELFF. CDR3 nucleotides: TGTGCCAGCAGTTACCTATCGGACAGGGGGCTAACCGGGGAGCTGTTTTTT.

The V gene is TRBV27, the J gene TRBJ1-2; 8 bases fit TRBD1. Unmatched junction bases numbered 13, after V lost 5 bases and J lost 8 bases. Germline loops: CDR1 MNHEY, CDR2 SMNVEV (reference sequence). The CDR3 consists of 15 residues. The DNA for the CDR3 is TGTGCCAGCAGTACCCACGGACAGGGTTTAGAAGGCTACACCTTC. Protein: CASSTHGQGLEGYTF.

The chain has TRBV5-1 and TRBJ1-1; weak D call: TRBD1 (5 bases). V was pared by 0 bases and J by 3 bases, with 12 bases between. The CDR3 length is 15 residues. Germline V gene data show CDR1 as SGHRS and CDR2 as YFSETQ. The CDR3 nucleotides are TGCGCCAGCAGCTTGGTTGGCGGGGGGGACACTGAAGCTTTCTTT. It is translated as CASSLVGGGDTEAFF. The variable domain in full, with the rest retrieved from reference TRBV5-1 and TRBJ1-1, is KAGVTQTPRYLIKTRGQQVTLSCSPISGHRSVSWYQQTPGQGLQFLFEYFSETQRNKGNFPGRFSGRQFSNSRSEMNVSTLELGDSALYLCASSLVGGGDTEAFFGQGTRLTVV.

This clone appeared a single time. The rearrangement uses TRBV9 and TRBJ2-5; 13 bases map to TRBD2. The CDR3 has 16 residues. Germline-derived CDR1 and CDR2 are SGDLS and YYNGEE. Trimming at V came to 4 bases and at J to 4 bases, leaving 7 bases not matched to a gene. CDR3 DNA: TGTGCCAGCAGCATCACTAGCGGGGGGGCCGTAGAGACCCAGTACTTC. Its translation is CASSITSGGAVETQYF.

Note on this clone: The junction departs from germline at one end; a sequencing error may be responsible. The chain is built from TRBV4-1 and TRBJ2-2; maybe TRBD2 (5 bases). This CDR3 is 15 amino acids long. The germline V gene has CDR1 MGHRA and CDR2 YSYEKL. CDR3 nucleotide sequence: TGCGCCAGCAGCCAAGATTGCGGAGAACACCGGGGAGCTGTTTTT. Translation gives CASSQDCGEHRGAVF.

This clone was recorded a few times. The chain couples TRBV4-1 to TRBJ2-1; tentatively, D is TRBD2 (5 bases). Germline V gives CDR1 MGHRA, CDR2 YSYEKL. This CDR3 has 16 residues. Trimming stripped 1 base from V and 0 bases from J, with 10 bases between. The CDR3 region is CASSQGTFGSYNEQFF. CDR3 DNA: TGCGCCAGCAGCCAAGGGACTTTCGGCTCCTACAATGAGCAGTTCTTC.

The CDR3 reads CASSLATRSYNEQFF. The CDR3 DNA reads as TGTGCCAGCAGTCTAGCGACCCGCTCCTACAATGAGCAGTTCTTC. The rearrangement links TRBV6-5 to TRBJ2-1; D perhaps matches TRBD2 (6 bases). This CDR3 comprises 15 residues. V lost 5 bases and J lost 0, with 11 bases in between. Per the germline V gene, CDR1 is MNHEY and CDR2 is SVGAGI.

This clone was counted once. The CDR3, as DNA: TGTGCCAGCAGGGGACAGGGGTACGAGCAGTACTTC. This encodes CASRGQGYEQYF. The J gene is TRBJ2-7, the V gene TRBV19; 10 bases line up with TRBD1. Germline assignment: CDR1 LNHDA and CDR2 SQIVND (reference sequence). CDR3 size: 12 residues. The V gene end was trimmed by 9 bases and the J gene end by 4 bases; junction bases not matched to a gene: 3.

The CDR3 spells CSVRGTFNNYGYTF. The CDR3 nucleotides are TGCAGCGTCCGCGGGACATTCAACAACTATGGCTACACCTTC. The chain joins TRBV29-1 to TRBJ1-2, with D possibly being TRBD1 (6 bases). The CDR3 runs to 14 residues. V dropped 6 bases and J dropped 2 bases, with 16 bases sitting between them. Germline CDR1 SQVTM, CDR2 ANQGSEA.

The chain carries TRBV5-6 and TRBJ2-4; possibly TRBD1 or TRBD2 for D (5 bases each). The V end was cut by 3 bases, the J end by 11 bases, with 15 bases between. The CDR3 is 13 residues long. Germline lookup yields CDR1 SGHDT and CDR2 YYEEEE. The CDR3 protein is CASSSGTGQFQYF. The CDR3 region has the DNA TGTGCCAGCAGCTCCGGGACGGGGCAATTTCAGTACTTC.

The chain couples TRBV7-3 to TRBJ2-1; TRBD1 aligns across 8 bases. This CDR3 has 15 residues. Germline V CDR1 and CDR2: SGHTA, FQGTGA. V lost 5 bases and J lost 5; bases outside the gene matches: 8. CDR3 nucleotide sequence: TGTGCCAGCAGCGCCACACAGGGGGTAAACAATGAGCAGTTCTTC. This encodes CASSATQGVNNEQFF.

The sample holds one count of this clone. CDR3 nucleotide sequence: TGTGCCAGCAGTTTATCGAGCGGGGACCGAAACTATGGCTACACCTTC. Its protein product is CASSLSSGDRNYGYTF. J is TRBJ1-2 and V is TRBV27, with a tentative D call TRBD1 (5 bases). The CDR3 has 16 residues. V lost 0 bases, J lost 2 bases, and 13 bases lay in between. Germline V gene lookup returns CDR1 MNHEY and CDR2 SMNVEV (reference sequence).